This T cell receptor beta chain was recovered during a study of blood T cell repertoires in COVID-19. In the study overall: Spain, Italy and the United States supplied samples that represented acute and convalescent COVID-19.

Germline CDR1 and CDR2: SGHRS and YFSETQ. CDR3 length: 15 amino acids. The J segment lost 5 bases and the V segment lost 5 bases, leaving 9 bases of the junction unmatched. Per the study methods: Amplifying reference gene primers gave estimates of nucleated cell counts. Assay used: immunoSEQ multiplex PCR; TCRdb lists only in-frame clones, some missing. D and trimming were read from the DNA, whereas the V and J calls and clone size are those reported in that table. The sample consists of a few hundred thousand clones, about 85% of them appearing once. The clonotype originates from a woman between 18 and 29 years old with acute or convalescent COVID-19. Sequencing was carried out using peripheral blood. The chain recombines TRBV5-1 with TRBJ1-4; 7 bases map to TRBD1. The CDR3 loop reads CASRHRQGGNEKLFF. CDR3 in DNA: TGCGCCAGCAGACATCGACAGGGAGGAAATGAAAAACTGTTTTTT.